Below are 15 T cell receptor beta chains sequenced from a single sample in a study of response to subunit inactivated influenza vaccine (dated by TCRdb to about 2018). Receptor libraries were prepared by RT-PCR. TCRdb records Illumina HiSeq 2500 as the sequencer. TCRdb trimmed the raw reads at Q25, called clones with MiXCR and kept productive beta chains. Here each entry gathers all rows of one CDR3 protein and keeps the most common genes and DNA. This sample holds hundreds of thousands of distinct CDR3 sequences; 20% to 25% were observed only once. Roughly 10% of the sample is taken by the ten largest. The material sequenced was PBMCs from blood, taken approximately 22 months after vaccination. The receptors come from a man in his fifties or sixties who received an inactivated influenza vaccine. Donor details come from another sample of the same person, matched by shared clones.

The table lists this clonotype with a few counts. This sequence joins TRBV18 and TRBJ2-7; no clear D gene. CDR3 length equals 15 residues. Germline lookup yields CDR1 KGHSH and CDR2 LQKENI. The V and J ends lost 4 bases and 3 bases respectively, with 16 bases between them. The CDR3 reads CASSLSRGGDYEQYF. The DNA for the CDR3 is TGTGCCAGCTCACTCTCCCGAGGTGGAGACTACGAGCAGTACTTC.

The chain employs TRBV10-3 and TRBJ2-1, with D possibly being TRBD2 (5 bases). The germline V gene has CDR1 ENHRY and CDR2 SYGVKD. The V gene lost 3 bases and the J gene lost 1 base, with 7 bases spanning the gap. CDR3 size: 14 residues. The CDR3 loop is CAISERESYNEQFF. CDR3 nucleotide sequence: TGTGCCATCAGTGAACGGGAATCCTACAATGAGCAGTTCTTC.

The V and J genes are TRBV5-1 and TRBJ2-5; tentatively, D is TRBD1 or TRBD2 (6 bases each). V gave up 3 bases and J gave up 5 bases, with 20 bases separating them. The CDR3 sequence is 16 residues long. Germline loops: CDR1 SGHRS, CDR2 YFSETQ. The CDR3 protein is CASSSAVGGLGETQYF. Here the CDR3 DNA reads TGCGCCAGCAGCTCGGCGGTGGGGGGCCTGGGGGAGACCCAGTACTTC.

The CDR3 protein is CATSGGTGREYEQYF. Here the CDR3 DNA reads TGTGCCACCAGCGGCGGAACGGGACGGGAATACGAGCAGTACTTC. The chain recombines TRBV15 with TRBJ2-7, with D perhaps matching TRBD1 or TRBD2 (5 bases each). From germline, CDR1 is LNHNV and CDR2 YYDKDF (reference sequence). This CDR3 has 15 amino acids. V lost 5 bases, J lost 4 bases, and 18 bases lay in between. The whole variable domain, filled in from reference TRBV15 and TRBJ2-7, reads DAMVIQNPRYQVTQFGKPVTLSCSQTLNHNVMYWYQQKSSQAPKLLFHYYDKDFNNEADTPDNFQSRRPNTSFCFLDIRSPGLGDTAMYLCATSGGTGREYEQYFGPGTRLTVT.

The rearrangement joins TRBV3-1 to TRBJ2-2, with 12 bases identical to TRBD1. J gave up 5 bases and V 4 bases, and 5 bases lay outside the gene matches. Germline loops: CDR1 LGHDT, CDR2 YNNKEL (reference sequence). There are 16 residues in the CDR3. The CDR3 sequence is CASSRDRGRTTGELFF. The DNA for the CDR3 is TGTGCCAGCAGCCGGGACAGGGGGCGAACTACCGGGGAGCTGTTTTTT.

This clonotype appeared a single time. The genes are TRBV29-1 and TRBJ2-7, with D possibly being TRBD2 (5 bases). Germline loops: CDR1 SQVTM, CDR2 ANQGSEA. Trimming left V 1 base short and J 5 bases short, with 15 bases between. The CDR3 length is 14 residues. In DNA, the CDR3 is TGCAGCGTTGAAGGCCGGGGTGTCCAGGACGAGCAGTACTTC. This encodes CSVEGRGVQDEQYF.

For the CDR3, the DNA is TGCAGCGCTTCCTCGGGACAGAGGACAACTAATGAAAAACTGTTTTTT. Encoded protein: CSASSGQRTTNEKLFF. The chain carries TRBV29-1 and TRBJ1-4; the match to TRBD1 covers 7 bases. Germline V gives CDR1 SQVTM, CDR2 ANQGSEA. The CDR3 has 16 amino acids. J was trimmed by 0 bases and V by 7 bases; bases with no gene match: 11.

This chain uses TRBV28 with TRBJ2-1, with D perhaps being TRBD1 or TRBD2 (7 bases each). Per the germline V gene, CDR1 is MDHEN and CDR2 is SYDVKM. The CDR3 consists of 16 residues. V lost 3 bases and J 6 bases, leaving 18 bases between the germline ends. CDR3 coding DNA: TGTGCCAGCAGTTTCCCCAGGGGGGGCTGGTCCAATGAGCAGTTCTTC. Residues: CASSFPRGGWSNEQFF.

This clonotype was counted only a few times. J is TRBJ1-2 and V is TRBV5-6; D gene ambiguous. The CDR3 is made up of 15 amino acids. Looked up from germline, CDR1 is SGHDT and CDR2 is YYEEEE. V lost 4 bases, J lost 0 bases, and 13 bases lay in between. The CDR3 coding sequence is TGTGCCAGCAGCCACGGACCGCTTTCTAACTATGGCTACACCTTC. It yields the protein CASSHGPLSNYGYTF.

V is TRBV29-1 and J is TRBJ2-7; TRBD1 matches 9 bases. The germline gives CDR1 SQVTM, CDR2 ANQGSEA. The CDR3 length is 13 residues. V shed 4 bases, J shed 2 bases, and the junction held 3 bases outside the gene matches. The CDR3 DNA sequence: TGCAGCGTTGGAACAGGGGGCGCCTACGAGCAGTACTTC. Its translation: CSVGTGGAYEQYF.

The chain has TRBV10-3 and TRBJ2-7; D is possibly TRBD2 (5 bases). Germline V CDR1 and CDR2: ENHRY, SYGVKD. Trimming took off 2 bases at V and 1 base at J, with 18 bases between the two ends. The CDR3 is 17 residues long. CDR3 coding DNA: TGTGCCATCAGTGAGGTATTCCCCGTCGGGGTTTCCTACGAGCAGTACTTC. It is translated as CAISEVFPVGVSYEQYF.

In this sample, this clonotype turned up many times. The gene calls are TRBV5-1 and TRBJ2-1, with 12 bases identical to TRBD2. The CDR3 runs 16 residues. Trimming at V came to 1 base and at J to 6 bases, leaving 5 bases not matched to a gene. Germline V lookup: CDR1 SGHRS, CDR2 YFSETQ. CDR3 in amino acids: CASSLSVTSGSNEQFF. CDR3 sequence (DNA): TGCGCCAGCAGCTTGAGTGTGACTAGCGGGAGCAATGAGCAGTTCTTC.

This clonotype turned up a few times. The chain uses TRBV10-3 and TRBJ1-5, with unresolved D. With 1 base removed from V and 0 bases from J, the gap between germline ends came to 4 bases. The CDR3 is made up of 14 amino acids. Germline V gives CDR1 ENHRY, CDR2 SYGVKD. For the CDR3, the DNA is TGTGCCATCAGTGAGTTAAGTAGCAATCAGCCCCAGCATTTT. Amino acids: CAISELSSNQPQHF.

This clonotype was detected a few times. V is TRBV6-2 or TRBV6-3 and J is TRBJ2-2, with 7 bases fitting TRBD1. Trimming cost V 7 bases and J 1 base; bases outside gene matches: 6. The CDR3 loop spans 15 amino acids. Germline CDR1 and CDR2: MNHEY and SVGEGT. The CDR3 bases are TGTGCCAGCATTAGACAGGGATTGAACACCGGGGAGCTGTTTTTT. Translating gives CASIRQGLNTGELFF.

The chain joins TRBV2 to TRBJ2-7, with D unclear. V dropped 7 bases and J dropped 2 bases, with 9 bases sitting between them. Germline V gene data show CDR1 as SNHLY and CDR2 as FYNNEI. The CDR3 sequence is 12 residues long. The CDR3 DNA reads TGTGCCAGCACCCAGGTCCCCTACGAGCAGTACTTC. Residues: CASTQVPYEQYF.